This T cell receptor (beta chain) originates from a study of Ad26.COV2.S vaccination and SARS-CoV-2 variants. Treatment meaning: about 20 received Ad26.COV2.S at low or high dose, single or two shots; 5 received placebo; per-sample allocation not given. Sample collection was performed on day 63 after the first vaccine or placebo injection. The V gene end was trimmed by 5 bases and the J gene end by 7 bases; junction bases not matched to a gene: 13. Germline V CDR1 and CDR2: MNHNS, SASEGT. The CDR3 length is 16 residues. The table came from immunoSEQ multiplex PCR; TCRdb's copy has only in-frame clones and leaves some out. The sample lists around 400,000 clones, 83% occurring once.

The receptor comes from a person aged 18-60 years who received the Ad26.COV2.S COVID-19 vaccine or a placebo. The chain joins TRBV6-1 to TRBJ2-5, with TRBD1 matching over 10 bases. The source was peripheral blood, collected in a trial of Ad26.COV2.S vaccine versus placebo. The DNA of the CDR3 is TGTGCCAGCAGTAAAGGACAGGGGGTTGGGGTCGGGACCCAGTACTTC. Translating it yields CASSKGQGVGVGTQYF.